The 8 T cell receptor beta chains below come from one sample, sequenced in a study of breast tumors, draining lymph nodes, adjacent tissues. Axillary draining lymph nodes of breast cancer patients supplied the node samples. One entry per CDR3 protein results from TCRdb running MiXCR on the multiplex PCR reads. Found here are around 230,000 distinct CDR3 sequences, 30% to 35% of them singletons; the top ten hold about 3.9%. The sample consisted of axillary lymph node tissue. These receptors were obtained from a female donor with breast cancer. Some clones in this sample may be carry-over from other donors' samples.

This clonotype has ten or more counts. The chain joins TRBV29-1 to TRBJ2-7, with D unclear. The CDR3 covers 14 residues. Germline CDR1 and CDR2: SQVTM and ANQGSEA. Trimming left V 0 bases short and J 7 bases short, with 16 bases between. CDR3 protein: CSVEDQGKSWEQYF. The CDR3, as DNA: TGCAGCGTTGAAGATCAAGGCAAGTCGTGGGAGCAGTACTTC.

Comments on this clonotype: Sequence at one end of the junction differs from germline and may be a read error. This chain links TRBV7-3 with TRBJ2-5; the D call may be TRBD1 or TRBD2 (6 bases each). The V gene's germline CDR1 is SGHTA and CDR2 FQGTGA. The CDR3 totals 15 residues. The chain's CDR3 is CASSLGTGAQEAQHF. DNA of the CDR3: TGTGCCAGCAGCTTGGGCACGGGGGCCCAAGAGGCCCAGCACTTC.

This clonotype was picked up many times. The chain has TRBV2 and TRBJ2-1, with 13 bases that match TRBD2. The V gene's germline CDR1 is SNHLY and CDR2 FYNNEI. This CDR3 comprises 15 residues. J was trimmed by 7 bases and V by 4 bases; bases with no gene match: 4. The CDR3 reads CASSVTSGGANEQFF. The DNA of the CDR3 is TGTGCCAGCAGTGTAACTAGCGGGGGGGCTAATGAGCAGTTCTTC. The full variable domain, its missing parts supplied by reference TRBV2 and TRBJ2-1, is EPEVTQTPSHQVTQMGQEVILRCVPISNHLYFYWYRQILGQKVEFLVSFYNNEISEKSEIFDDQFSVERPDGSNFTLKIRSTKLEDSAMYFCASSVTSGGANEQFFGPGTRLTVL.

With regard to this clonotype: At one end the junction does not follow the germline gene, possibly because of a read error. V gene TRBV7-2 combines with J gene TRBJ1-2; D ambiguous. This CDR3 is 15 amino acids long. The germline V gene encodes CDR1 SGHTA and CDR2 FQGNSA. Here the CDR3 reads CASSLKSGRNYGYPF. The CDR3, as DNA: TGTGCCAGCAGCCTCAAGAGTGGGAGAAACTATGGCTACCCCTTC.

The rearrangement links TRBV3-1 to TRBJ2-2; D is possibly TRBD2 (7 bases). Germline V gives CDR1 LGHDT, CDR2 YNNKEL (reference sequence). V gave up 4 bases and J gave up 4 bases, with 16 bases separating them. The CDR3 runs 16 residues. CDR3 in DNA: TGTGCCAGCAGCCCCACCCGGGGGGCGGGCACCGGGGAGCTGTTTTTT. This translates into CASSPTRGAGTGELFF.

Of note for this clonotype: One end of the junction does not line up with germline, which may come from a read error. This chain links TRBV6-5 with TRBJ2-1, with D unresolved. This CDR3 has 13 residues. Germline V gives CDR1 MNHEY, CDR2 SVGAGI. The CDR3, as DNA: TGTGCCAGCAGATGGGAATCGGGCAATCAGCAGTTCTTC. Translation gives CASRWESGNQQFF.

CDR3 nucleotide sequence: TGTGCCACCAGTGACCGGGGACAGCTCTATGGCTACACCTTC. It codes for CATSDRGQLYGYTF. This chain joins TRBV24-1 and TRBJ1-2; TRBD1 aligns across 7 bases. The CDR3 runs to 14 residues. V was clipped by 4 bases and J by 4 bases; unmatched bases: 5. Germline V gene sequence: CDR1 KGHDR, CDR2 SFDVKD.

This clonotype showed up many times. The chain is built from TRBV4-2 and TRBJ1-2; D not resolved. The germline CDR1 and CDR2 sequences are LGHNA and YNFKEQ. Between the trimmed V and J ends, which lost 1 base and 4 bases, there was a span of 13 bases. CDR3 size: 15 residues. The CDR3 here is CASSQGSDGVYGYTF. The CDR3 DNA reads TGTGCCAGCAGCCAAGGGAGCGATGGGGTCTATGGCTACACCTTC.